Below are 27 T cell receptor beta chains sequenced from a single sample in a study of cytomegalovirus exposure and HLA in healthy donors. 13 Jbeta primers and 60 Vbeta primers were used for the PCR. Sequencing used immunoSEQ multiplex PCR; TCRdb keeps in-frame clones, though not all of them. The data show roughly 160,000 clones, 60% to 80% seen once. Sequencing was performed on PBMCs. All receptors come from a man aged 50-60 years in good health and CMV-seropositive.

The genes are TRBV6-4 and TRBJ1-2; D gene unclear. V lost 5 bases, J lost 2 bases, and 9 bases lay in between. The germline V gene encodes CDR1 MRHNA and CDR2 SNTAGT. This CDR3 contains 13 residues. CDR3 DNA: TGTGCCAGCAGTCCCGAGGCCAACTATGGCTACACCTTC. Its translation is CASSPEANYGYTF.

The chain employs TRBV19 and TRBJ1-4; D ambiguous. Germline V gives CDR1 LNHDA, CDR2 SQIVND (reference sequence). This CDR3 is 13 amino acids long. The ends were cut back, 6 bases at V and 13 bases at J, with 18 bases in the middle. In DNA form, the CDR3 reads TGTGCCAGTAGACAGCAGCAAGTGGAAGGACTGTTTTTT. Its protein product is CASRQQQVEGLFF.

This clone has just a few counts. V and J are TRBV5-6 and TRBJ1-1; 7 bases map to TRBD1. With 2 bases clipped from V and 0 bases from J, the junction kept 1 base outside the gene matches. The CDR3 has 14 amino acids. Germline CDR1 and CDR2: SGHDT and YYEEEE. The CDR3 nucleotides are TGTGCCAGCAGCTTTACAGGGGTGAACACTGAAGCTTTCTTT. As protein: CASSFTGVNTEAFF.

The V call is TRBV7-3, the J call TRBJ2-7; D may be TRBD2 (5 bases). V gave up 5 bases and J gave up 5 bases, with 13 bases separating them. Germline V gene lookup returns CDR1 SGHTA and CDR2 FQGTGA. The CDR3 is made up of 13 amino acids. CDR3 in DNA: TGTGCCAGCAGCCCAAGCGGTTTCCACGAGCAGTACTTC. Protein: CASSPSGFHEQYF.

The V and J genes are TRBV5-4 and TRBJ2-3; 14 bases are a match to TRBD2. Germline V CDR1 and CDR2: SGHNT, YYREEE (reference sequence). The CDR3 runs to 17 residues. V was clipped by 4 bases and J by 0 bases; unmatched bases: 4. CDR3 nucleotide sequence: TGTGCCAGCAGCCCGGGACTAGCGGGGGTTAGCACAGATACGCAGTATTTT. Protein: CASSPGLAGVSTDTQYF.

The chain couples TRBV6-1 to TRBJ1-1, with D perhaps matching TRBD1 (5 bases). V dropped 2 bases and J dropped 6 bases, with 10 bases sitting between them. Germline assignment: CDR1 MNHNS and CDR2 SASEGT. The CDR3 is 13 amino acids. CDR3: CASSERTHAEAFF. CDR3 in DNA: TGTGCCAGCAGTGAAAGGACACACGCTGAAGCTTTCTTT.

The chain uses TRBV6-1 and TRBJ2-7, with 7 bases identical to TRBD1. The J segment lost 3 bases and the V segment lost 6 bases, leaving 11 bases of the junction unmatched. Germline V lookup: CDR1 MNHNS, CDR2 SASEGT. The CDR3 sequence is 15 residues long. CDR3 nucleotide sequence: TGTGCCAGCAGACCCGGGACAGAAACACACTACGAGCAGTACTTC. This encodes CASRPGTETHYEQYF.

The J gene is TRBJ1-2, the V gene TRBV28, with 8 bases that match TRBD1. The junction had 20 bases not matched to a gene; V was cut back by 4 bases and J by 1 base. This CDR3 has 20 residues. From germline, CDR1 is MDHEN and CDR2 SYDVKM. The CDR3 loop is CASSSISEGDRLVRNYGYTF. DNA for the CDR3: TGTGCCAGCAGTTCCATCTCCGAGGGGGACAGGCTAGTACGTAACTATGGCTACACCTTC.

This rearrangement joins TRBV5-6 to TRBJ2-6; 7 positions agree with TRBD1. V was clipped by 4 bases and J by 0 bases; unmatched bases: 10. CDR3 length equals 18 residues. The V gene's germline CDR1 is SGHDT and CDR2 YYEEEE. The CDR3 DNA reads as TGTGCCAGCAGCCAGAGACAGGGTCCTTTCTCTGGGGCCAACGTCCTGACTTTC. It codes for CASSQRQGPFSGANVLTF.

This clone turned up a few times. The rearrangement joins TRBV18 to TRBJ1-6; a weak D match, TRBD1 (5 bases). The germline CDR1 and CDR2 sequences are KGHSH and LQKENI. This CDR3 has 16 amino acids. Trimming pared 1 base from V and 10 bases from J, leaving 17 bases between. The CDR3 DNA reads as TGTGCCAGCTCACCACGTAATACCAGGGAAGGCTCACCCCTCCACTTT. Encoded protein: CASSPRNTREGSPLHF.

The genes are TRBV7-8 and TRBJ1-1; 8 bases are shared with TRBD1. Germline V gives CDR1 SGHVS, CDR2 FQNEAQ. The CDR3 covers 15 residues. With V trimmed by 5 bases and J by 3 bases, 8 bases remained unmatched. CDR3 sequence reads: CASSPGTGVDTEAFF. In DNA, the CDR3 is TGTGCCAGCAGCCCGGGGACAGGAGTAGACACTGAAGCTTTCTTT.

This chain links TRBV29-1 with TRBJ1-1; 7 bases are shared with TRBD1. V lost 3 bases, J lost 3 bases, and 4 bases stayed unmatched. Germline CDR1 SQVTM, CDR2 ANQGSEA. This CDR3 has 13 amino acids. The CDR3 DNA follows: TGCAGCGTTGAGTCGGGACAGCACACTGAAGCTTTCTTT. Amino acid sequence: CSVESGQHTEAFF.

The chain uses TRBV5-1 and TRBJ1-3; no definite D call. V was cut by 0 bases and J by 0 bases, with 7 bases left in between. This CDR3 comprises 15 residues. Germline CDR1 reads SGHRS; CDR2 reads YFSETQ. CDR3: CASSLAAVSGNTIYF. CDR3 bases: TGCGCCAGCAGCTTGGCCGCAGTCTCTGGAAACACCATATATTTT.

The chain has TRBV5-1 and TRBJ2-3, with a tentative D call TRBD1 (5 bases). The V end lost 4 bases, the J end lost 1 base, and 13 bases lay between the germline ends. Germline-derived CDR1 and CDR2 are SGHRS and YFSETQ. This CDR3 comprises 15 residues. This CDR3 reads CASSLIDSRTDTQYF. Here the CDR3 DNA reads TGCGCCAGCAGCCTAATAGACAGCCGCACAGATACGCAGTATTTT.

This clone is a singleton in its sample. This chain's CDR3 is CASTGGNRGLNQPQHF. The CDR3 region has the DNA TGTGCCAGCACGGGAGGGAACAGGGGTCTAAATCAGCCCCAGCATTTT. The rearrangement uses TRBV28 and TRBJ1-5; 7 positions agree with TRBD1. Trimming cost V 7 bases and J 4 bases; bases outside gene matches: 13. Germline CDR1 and CDR2: MDHEN and SYDVKM. The CDR3 extends over 16 amino acids. Full variable domain (rest looked up from reference TRBV28 and TRBJ1-5): DVKVTQSSRYLVKRTGEKVFLECVQDMDHENMFWYRQDPGLGLRLIYFSYDVKMKEKGDIPEGYSVSREKKERFSLILESASTNQTSMYLCASTGGNRGLNQPQHFGDGTRLSIL.

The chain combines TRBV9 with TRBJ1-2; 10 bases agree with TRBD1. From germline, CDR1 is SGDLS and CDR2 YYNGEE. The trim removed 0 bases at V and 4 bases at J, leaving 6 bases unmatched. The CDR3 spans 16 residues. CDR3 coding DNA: TGTGCCAGCAGCGTAGAAGACAGGGGGCTAAGCTATGGCTACACCTTC. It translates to CASSVEDRGLSYGYTF.

The CDR3 nucleotides are TGTGCCATCAGACAGGACATAACAGATTCTGGGGCCAACGTCCTGACTTTC. It translates to CAIRQDITDSGANVLTF. This chain joins TRBV10-3 and TRBJ2-6; D is perhaps TRBD1 (5 bases). V was pared by 6 bases and J by 1 base, with 16 bases between. The CDR3 has 17 residues. The germline V gene encodes CDR1 ENHRY and CDR2 SYGVKD.

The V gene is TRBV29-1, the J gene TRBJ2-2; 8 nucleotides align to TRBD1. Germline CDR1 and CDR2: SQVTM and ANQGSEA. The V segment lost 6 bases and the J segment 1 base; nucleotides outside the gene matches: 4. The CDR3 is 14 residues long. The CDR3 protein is CSVGQGKNTGELFF. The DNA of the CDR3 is TGCAGCGTCGGACAGGGCAAGAACACCGGGGAGCTGTTTTTT.

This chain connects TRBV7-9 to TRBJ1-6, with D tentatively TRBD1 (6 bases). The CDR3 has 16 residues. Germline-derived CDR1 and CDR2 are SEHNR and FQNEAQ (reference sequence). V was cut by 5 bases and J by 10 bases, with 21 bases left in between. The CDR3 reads CASSPKGTKVGSPLHF. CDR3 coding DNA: TGTGCCAGCAGCCCAAAGGGGACAAAAGTAGGGTCACCCCTCCACTTT.

This CDR3 is CASSLAGTSTDTQYF. In DNA form, the CDR3 reads TGTGCCAGCAGCTTAGCGGGGACTAGCACAGATACGCAGTATTTT. The genes are TRBV7-6 and TRBJ2-3, with D perhaps matching TRBD2 (6 bases). V was shortened by 0 bases and J by 0 bases, with 7 bases between the two germline ends. The CDR3 loop spans 15 amino acids. Germline CDR1 and CDR2: SGHVS and FNYEAQ.

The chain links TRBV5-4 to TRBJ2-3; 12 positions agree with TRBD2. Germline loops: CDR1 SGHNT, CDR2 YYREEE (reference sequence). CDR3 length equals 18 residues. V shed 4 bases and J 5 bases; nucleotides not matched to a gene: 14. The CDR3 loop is CASSPKLLAGGQGDTQYF. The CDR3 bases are TGTGCCAGCAGCCCTAAACTACTAGCGGGGGGCCAGGGAGATACGCAGTATTTT. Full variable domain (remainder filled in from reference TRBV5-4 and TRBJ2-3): ETGVTQSPTHLIKTRGQQVTLRCSSQSGHNTVSWYQQALGQGPQFIFQYYREEENGRGNFPPRFSGLQFPNYSSELNVNALELDDSALYLCASSPKLLAGGQGDTQYFGPGTRLTVL.

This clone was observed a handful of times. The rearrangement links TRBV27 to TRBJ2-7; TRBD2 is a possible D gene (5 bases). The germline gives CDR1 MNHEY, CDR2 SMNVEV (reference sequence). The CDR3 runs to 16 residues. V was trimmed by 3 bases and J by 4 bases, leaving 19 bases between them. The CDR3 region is CASSFFKQRAAYEQYV. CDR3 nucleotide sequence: TGTGCCAGCAGTTTTTTCAAACAGAGGGCGGCATACGAGCAGTACGTC.

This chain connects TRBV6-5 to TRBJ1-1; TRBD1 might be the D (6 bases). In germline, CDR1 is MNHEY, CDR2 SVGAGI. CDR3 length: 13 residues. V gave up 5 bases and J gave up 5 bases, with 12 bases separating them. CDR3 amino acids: CASSAAGETEAFF. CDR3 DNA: TGTGCCAGCAGTGCGGCAGGGGAGACTGAAGCTTTCTTT.

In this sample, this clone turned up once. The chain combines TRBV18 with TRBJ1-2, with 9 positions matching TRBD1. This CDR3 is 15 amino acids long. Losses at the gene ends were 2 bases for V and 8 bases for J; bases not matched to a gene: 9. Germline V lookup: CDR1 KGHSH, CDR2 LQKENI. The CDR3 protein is CASSPGQGPVDGYTF. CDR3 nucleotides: TGTGCCAGCTCACCAGGACAGGGGCCTGTCGACGGCTACACCTTC.

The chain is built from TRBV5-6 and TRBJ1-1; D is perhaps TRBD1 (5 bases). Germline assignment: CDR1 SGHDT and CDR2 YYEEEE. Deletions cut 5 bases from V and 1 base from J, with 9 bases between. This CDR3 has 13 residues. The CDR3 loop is CASRDGANTEAFF. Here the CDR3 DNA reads TGTGCCAGCAGGGATGGGGCGAACACTGAAGCTTTCTTT.

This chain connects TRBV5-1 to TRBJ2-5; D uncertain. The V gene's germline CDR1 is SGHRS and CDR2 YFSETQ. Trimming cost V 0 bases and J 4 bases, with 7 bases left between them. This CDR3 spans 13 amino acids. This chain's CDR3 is CASSLEPGETQYF. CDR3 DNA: TGCGCCAGCAGCTTGGAACCCGGAGAGACCCAGTACTTC.

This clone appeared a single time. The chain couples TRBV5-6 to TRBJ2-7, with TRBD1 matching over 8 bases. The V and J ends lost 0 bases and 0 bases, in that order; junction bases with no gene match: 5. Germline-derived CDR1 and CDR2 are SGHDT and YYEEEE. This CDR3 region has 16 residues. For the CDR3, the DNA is TGTGCCAGCAGCTTGGCGCCGGGACAGGCCTCCTACGAGCAGTACGTC. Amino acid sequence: CASSLAPGQASYEQYV.